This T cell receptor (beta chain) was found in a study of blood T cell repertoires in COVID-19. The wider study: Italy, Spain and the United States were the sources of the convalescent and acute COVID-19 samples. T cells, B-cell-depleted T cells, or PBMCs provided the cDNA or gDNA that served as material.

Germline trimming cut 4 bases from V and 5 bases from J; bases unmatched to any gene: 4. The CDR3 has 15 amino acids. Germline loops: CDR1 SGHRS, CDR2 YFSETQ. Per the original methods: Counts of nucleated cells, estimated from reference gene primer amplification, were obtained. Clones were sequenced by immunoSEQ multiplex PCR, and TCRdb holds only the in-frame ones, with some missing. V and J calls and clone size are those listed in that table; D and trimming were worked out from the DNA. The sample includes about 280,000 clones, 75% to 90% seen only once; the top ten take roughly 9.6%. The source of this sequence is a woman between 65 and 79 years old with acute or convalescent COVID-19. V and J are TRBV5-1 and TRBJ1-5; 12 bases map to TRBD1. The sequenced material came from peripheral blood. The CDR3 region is CASSPGQGAYQPQHF. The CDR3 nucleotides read TGCGCCAGCAGCCCGGGACAGGGGGCCTATCAGCCCCAGCATTTT.